This TCR beta chain appears in the sequencing data of a study of shared clonotypes between healthy human individuals. Across the whole study: Researchers assigned three CD4 naive, three CD4 memory, two CD8 naive and one CD8 memory plate to each donor. Findings and caveats of the study: The sole specimen, blood, was sampled, and tissue repertoires likely differ. Researchers found naive subsets generally carried larger estimated richness than memory subsets.

Subsets obtained from CD4+ cells comprised CD45RA+ naive and CD45RA-negative memory cells. The V end lost 1 base, the J end lost 0 bases, and 14 bases lay between the germline ends. CDR1 and CDR2 from the germline V gene are MDHEN and SYDVKM. There are 17 residues in the CDR3. Concerning this clone: Its matching antigen is unknown.

Here immunoSEQ multiplex PCR was the method, and the copy in TCRdb shows in-frame clones only, minus some. The top ten hold almost 0.9% of the sample, which has about a million clones, about 80% seen once. This sequence was found in a man aged 18 to 35 in good health. Some clones in this sample may be carry-over from other donors' samples. The rearrangement joins TRBV28 to TRBJ2-3; D gene unclear. Sequencing was performed on memory CD4+ T cells from PBMCs. Subset meaning: CD45RA-negative fraction. The CDR3 DNA reads as TGTGCCAGCAGTTTATTAGCAGATCCCTCTAGCACAGATACGCAGTATTTT. Translation: CASSLLADPSSTDTQYF.